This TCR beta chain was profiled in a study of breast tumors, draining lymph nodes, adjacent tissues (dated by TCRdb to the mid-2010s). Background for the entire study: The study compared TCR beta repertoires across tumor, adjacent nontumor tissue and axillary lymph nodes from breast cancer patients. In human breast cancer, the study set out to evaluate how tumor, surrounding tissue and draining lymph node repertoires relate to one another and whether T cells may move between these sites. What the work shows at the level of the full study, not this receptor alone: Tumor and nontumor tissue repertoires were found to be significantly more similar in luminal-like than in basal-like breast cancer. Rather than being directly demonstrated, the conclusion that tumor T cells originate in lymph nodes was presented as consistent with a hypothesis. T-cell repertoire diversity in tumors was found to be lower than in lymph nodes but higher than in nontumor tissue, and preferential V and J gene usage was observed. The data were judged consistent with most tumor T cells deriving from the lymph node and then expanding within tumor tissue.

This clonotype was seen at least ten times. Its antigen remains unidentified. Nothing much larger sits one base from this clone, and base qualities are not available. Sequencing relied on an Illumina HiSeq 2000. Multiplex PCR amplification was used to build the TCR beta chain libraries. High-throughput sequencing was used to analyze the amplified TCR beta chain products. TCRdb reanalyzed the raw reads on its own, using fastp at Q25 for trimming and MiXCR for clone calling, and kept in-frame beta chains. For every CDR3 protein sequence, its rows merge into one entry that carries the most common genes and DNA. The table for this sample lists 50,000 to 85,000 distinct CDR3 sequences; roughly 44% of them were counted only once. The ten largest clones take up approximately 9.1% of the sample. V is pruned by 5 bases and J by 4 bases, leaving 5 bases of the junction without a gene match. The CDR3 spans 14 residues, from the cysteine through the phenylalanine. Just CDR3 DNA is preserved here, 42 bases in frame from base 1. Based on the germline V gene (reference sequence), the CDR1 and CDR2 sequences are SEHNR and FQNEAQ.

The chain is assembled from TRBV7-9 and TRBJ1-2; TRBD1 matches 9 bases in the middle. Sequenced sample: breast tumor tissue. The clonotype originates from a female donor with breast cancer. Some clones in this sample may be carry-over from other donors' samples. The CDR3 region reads CASSSGQGTYGYTF. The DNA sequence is TGTGCCAGCAGCAGCGGACAGGGGACCTATGGCTACACCTTC.